A single TCR beta chain is shown here with its context. The antigen remains unidentified. This entry comes from a study of cytomegalovirus exposure and HLA in healthy donors. Regarding the study as a whole: Apart from CMV serostatus, no immune exposure information was available. Many donors shared some public TCRs, even though most TCR sequences were rare. Researchers reported from a later analysis that most CMV-associated TCR beta chains appeared HLA-restricted.

CDR1 is ENHRY and CDR2 is SYGVKD in the germline V gene. The J segment lost 5 bases and the V segment lost 9 bases, leaving 6 bases of the junction unmatched. The CDR3 covers 12 residues. The PCR had 60 Vbeta and 13 Jbeta primers. TCRdb's table, derived via immunoSEQ multiplex PCR, lists solely in-frame clones and lacks some. The table lists tens of thousands of clones, 82% of them singletons. The sequence was obtained from a man aged 18 to 29 in good health and CMV-seronegative. The chain is built from TRBV10-3 and TRBJ2-5; 7 nucleotides match TRBD2. Sequenced material: PBMCs. CDR3 sequence reads: CAIAPREETQYF. In DNA form, the CDR3 reads TGTGCCATTGCCCCGCGGGAGGAGACCCAGTACTTC.